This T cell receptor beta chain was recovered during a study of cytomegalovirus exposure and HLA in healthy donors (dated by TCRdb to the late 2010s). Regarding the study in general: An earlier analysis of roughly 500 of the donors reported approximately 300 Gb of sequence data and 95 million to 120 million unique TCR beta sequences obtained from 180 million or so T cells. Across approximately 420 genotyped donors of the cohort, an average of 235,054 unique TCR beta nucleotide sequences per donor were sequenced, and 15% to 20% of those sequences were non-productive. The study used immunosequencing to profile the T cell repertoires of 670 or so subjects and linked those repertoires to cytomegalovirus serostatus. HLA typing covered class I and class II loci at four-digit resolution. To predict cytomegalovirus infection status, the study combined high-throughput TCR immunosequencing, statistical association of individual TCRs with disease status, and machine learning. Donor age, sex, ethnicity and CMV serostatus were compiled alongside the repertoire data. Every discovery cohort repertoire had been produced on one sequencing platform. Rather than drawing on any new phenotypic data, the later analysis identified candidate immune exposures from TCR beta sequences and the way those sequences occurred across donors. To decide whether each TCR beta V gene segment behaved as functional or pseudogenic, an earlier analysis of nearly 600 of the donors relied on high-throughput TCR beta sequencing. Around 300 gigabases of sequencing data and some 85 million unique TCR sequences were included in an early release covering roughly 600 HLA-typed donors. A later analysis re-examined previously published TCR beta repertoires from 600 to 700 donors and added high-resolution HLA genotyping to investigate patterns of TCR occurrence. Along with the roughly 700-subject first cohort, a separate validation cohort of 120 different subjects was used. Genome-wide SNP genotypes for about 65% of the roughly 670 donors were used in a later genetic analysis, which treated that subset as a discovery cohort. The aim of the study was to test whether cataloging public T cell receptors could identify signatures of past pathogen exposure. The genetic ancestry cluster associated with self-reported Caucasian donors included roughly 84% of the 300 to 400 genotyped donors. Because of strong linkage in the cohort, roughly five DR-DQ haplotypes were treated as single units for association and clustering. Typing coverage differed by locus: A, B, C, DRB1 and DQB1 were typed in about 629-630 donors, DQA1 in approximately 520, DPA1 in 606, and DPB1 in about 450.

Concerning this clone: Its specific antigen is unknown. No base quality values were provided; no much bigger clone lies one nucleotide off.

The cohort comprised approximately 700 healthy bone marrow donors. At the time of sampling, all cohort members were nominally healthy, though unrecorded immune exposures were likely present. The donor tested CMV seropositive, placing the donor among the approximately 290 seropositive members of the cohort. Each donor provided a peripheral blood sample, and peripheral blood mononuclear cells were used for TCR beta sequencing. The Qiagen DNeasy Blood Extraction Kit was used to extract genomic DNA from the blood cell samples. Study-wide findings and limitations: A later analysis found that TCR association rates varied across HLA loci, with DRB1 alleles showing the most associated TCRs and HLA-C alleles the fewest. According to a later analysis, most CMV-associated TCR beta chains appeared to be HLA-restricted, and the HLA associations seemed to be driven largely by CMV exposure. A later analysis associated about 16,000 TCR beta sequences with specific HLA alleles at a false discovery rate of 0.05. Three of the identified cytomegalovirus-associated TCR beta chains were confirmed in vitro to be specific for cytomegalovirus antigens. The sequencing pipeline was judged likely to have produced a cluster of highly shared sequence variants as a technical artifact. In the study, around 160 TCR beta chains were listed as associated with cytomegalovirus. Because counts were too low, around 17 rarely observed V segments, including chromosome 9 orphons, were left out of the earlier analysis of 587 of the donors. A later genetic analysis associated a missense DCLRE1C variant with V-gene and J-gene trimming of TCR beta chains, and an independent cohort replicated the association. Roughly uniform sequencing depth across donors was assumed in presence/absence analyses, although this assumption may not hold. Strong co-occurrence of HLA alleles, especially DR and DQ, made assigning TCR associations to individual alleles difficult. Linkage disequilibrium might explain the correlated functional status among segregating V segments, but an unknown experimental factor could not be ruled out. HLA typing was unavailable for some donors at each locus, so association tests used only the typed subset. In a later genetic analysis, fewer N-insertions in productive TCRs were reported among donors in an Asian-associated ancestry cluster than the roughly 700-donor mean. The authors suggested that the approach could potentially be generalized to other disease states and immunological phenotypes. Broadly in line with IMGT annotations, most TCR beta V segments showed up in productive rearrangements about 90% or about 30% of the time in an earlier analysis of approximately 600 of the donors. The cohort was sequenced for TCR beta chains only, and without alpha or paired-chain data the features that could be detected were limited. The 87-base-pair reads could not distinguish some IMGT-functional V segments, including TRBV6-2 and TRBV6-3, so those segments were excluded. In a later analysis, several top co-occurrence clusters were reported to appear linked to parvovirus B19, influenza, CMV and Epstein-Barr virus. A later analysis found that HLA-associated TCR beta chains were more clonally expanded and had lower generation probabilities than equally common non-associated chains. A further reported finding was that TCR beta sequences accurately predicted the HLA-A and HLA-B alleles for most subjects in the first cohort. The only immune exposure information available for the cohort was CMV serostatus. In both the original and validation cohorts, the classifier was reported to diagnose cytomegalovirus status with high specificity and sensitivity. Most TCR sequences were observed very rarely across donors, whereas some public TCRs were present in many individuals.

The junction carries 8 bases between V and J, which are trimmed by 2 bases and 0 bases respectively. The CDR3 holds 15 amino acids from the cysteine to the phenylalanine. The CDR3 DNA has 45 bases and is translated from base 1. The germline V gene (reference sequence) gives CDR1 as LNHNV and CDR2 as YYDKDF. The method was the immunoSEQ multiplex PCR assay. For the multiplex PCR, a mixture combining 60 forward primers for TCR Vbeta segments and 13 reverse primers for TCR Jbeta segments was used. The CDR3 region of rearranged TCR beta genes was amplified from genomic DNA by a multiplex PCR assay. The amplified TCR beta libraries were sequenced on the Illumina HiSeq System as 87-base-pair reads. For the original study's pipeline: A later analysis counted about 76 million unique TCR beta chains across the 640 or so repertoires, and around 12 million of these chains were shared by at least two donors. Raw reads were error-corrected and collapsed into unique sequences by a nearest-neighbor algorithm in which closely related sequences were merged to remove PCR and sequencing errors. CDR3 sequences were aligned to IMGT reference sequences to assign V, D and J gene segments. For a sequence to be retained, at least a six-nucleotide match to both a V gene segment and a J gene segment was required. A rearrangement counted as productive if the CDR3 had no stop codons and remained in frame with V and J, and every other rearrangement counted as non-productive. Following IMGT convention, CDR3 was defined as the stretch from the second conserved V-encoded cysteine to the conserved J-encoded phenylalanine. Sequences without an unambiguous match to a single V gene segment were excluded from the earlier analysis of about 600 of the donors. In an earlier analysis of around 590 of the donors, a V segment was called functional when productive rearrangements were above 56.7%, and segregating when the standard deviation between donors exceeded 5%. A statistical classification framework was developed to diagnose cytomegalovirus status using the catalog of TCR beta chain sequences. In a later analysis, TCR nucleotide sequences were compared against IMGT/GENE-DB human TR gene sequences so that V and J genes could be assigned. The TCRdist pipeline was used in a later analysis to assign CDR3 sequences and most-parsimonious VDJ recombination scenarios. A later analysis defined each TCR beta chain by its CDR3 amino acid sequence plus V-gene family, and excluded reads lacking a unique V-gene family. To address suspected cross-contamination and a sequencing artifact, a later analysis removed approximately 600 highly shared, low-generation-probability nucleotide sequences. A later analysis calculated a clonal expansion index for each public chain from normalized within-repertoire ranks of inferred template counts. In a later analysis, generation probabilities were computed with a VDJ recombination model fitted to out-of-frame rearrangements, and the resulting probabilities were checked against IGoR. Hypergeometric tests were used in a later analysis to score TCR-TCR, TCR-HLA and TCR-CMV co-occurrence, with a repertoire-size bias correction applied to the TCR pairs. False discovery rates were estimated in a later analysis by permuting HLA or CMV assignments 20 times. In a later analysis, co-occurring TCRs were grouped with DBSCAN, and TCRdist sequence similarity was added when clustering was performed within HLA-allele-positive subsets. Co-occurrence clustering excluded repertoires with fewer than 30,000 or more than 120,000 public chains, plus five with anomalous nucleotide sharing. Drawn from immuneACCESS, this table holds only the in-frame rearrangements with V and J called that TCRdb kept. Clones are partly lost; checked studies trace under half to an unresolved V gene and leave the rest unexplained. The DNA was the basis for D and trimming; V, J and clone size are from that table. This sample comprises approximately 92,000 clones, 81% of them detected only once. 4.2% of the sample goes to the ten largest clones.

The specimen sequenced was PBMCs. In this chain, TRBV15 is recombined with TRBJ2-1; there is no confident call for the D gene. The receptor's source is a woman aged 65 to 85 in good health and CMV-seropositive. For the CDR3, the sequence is CATSRILSSYNEQFF. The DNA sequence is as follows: TGTGCCACCAGCAGAATCCTTAGCTCCTACAATGAGCAGTTCTTC.